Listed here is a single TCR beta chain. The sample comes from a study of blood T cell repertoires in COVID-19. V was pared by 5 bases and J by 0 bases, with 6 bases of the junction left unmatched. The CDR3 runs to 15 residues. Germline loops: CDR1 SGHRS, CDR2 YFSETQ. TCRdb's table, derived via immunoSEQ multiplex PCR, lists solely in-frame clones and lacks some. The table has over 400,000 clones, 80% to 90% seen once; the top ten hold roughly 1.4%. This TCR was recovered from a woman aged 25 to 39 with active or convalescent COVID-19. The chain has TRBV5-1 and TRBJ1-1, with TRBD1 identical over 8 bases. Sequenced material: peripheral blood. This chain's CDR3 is CASRPGQGLNTEAFF. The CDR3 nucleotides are TGCGCCAGCAGACCCGGACAGGGACTGAACACTGAAGCTTTCTTT.